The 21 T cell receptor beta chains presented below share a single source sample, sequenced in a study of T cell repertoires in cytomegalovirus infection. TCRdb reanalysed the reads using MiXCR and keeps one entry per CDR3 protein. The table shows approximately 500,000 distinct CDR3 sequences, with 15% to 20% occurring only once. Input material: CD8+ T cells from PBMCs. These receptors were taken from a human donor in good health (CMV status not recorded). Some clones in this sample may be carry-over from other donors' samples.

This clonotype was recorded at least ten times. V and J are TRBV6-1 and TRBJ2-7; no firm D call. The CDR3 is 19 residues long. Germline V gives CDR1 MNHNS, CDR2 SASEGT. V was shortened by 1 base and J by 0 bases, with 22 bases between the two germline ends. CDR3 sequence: CASSEGTKNRDLSSYEQYF. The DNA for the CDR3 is TGTGCCAGCAGTGAAGGAACGAAAAACAGAGATCTTAGCTCCTACGAGCAGTACTTC.

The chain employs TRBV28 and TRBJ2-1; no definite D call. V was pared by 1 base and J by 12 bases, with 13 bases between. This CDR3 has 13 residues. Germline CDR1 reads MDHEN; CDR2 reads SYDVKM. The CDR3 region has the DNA TGTGCCAGCAGTTTATCCGACCCCGGCGGGCAGTTCTTC. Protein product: CASSLSDPGGQFF.

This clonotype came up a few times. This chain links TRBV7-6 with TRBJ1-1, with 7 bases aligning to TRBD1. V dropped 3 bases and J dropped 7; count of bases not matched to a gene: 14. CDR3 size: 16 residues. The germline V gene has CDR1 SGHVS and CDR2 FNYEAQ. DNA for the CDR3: TGTGCCAGCAGCTTGTCCGCCGGGACAGAGAGAGTTGAAGCTTTCTTT. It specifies CASSLSAGTERVEAFF.

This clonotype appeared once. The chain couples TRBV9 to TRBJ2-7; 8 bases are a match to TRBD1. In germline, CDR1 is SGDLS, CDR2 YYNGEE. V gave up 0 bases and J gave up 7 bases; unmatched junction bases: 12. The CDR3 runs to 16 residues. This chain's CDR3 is CASSVGPRTGSIEQYF. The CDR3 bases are TGTGCCAGCAGCGTAGGTCCCCGGACAGGGTCGATAGAGCAGTACTTC.

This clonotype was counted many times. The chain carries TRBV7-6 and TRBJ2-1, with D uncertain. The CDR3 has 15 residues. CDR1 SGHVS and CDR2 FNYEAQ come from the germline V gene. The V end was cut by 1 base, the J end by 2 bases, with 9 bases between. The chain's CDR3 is CASSLVSPPYNEQFF. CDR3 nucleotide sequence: TGTGCCAGCAGCTTAGTATCCCCGCCCTACAATGAGCAGTTCTTC.

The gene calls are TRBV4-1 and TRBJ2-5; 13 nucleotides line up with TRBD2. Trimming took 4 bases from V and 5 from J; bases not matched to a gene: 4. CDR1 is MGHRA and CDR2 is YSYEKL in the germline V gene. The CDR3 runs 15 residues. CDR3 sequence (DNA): TGCGCCAGCAGCCGGACTAGCGGGAGATCGGAGACCCAGTACTTC. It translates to CASSRTSGRSETQYF.

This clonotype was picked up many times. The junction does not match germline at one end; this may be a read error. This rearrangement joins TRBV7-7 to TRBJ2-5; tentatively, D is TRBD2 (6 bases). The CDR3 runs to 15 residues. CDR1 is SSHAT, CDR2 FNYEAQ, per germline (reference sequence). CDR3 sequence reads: CASSLEGLLAETQYF. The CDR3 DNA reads TGTGCTAGCAGCTTAGAGGGACTTCTTGCGGAGACCCAGTACTTC. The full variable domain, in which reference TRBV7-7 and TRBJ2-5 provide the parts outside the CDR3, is GAGVSQSPRYKVTKRGQDVTLRCDPISSHATLYWYQQALGQGPEFLTYFNYEAQPDKSGLPSDRFSAERPEGSISTLTIQRTEQRDSAMYRCASSLEGLLAETQYFGPGTRLLVL.

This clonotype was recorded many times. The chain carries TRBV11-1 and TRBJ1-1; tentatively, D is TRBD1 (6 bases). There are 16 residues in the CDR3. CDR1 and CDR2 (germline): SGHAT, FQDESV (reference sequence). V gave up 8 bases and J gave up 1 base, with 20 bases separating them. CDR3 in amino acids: CASCHLQGNRNTEAFF. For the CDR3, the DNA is TGTGCCAGCTGCCACCTCCAGGGGAATCGGAACACTGAAGCTTTCTTT.

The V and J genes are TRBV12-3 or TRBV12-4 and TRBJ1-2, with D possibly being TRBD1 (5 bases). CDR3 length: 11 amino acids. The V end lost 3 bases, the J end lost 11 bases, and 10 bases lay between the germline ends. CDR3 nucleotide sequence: TGTGCCAGCAGTTTGGGGGGGTGGTACACCTTC. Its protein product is CASSLGGWYTF.

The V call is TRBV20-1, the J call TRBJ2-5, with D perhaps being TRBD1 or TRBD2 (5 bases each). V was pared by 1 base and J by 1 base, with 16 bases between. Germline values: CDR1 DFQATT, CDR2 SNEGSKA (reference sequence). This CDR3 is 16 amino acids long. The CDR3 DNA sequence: TGCAGTGCTAGAGGTCACAGGATAGAGGGCCAAGAGACCCAGTACTTC. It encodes CSARGHRIEGQETQYF.

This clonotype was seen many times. The CDR3 nucleotides are TGTGCCAGCAGCGACCGGGACAGGGTCCCCCGGTCTGGGGCCAACGTCCTGACTTTC. Its protein product is CASSDRDRVPRSGANVLTF. V is TRBV7-9 and J is TRBJ2-6, with 9 bases aligning to TRBD1. The CDR3 has 19 residues. Trimming at V came to 5 bases and at J to 1 base, leaving 12 bases not matched to a gene. The germline V gene has CDR1 SEHNR and CDR2 FQNEAQ (reference sequence).

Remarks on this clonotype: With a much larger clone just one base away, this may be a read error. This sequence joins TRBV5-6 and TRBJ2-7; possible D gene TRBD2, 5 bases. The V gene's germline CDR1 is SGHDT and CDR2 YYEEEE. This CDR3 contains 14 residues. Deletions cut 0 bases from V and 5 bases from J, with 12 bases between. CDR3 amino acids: CASSLGSGNHEQYF. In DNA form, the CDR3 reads TGTGCCAGCAGCTTGGGGTCGGGGAACCACGAGCAGTACTTC.

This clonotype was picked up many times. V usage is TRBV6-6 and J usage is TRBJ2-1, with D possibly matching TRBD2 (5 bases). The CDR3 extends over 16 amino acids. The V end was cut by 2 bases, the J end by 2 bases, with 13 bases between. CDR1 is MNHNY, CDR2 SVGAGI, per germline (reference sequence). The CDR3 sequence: CASSYSRGNPYNEQFF. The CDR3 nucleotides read TGTGCCAGCAGTTACAGTAGAGGGAATCCCTACAATGAGCAGTTCTTC.

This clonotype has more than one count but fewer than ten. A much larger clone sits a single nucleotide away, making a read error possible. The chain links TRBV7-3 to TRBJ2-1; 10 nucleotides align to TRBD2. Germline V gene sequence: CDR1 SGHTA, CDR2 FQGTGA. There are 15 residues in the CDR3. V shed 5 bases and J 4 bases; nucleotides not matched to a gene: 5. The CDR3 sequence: CASSPGTSEYNEQFF. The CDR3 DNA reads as TGTGCCAGCAGCCCCGGGACTAGCGAGTACAATGAGCAGTTCTTC.

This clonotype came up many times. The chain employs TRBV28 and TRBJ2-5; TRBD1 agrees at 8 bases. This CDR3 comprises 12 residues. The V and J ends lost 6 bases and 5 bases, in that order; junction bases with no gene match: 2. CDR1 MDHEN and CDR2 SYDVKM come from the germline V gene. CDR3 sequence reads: CASSPGGETQYF. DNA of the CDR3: TGTGCCAGCAGCCCAGGGGGCGAGACCCAGTACTTC.

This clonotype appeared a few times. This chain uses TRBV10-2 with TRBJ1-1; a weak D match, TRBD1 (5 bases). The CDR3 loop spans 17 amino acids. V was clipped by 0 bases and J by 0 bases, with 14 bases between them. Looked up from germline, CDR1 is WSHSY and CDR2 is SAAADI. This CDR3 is CASSESAGPYLNTEAFF. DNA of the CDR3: TGCGCCAGCAGTGAGTCGGCAGGGCCGTATTTGAACACTGAAGCTTTCTTT.

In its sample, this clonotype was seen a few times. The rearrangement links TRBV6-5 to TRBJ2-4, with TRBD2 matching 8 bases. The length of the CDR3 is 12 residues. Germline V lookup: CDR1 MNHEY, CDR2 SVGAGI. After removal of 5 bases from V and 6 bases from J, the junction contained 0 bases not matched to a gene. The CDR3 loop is CASSAGGNIQYF. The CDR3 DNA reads TGTGCCAGCAGTGCGGGGGGAAACATTCAGTACTTC.

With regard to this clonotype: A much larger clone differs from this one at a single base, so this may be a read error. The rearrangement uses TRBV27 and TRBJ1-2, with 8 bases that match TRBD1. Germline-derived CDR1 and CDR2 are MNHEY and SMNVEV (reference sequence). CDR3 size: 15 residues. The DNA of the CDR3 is TGTGCCAGCAGTACCTCCAGGACAGGGTATAATGGCTACGCCTTC. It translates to CASSTSRTGYNGYAF.

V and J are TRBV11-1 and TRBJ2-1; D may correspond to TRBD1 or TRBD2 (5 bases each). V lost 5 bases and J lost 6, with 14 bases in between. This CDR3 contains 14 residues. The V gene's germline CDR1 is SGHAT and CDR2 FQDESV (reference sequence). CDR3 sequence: CASSQGRRPNEQFF. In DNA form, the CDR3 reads TGTGCCAGCAGCCAGGGACGCCGACCCAATGAGCAGTTCTTC.

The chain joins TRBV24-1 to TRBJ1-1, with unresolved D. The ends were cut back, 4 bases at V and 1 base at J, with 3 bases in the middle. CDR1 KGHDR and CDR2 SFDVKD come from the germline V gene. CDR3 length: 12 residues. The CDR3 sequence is CATSDPNTEAFF. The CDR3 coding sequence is TGTGCCACCAGTGACCCGAACACTGAAGCTTTCTTT.

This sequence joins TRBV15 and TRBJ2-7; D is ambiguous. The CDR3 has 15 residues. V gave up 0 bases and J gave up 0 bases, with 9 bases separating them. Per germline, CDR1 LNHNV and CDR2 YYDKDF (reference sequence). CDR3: CATSREGFSSYEQYF. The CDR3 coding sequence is TGTGCCACCAGCAGAGAAGGTTTTAGCTCCTACGAGCAGTACTTC.